Below, one T cell receptor (beta chain) is given with its context. The data originate from a study of blood T cell repertoires in COVID-19. Study as a whole: The samples span acute and convalescent COVID-19 from the United States, Italy and Spain. Nucleic acid was either cDNA or gDNA, and it came from T cells, B-cell-depleted T cells, or PBMCs.

Recruitment covered roughly 24 US areas and drew participants whose ages spanned roughly 18 to 100 years. Two negative PCRs, clearance, or symptom resolution were required of recovered Cohort 3 donors. The V gene's germline CDR1 is SGHAT and CDR2 FQDESV (reference sequence). The CDR3 sequence is 13 residues long. Trimming removed 5 bases at V and 3 bases at J, with 10 bases between. Clones were sequenced by immunoSEQ multiplex PCR, and TCRdb holds only the in-frame ones, with some missing. The sample carries around 300,000 clones, about 89% recorded once. The source is a woman in her 40s who had recovered from COVID-19. The rearrangement joins TRBV11-1 to TRBJ2-5; D not resolved. Sequencing was performed on PBMCs or T cells enriched from blood (not recorded which). CDR3 nucleotides: TGTGCCAGCAGCCCAGAAAGTAAAGAGACCCAGTACTTC. Amino acids: CASSPESKETQYF.